Listed below are T cell receptor beta chains from one sample, sequenced in a study of response to subunit inactivated influenza vaccine. TCRdb re-derived calls from the RT-PCR reads in MiXCR, one entry per CDR3 protein. This sample yields 450,000 to 550,000 distinct CDR3 sequences, of which about 25% are seen a single time; over 1.5% belongs to the top ten. The material sequenced was CD4+ T cells sorted from PBMCs, taken about 5 days after vaccination. The receptors come from a man in his fifties who received an inactivated influenza vaccine. CDR3s include the opening cysteine and the closing phenylalanine or tryptophan. A D gene is named only where the DNA matches it firmly. Clone size is stated in some rows and not others, as once, few, many or a class when expanded.

j_gene: TRBJ1-5
v_gene: TRBV12-3/TRBV12-4
abundance: few
d_gene: TRBD1
CDR3aa: CASSTRTGWRQPQHF
CDR3nt: TGTGCCAGCAGTACCCGGACAGGGTGGAGGCAGCCCCAGCATTTT

j_gene: TRBJ2-3
v_gene: TRBV18
abundance: many
d_gene: -
CDR3aa: CASSPPGTDTQYF
CDR3nt: TGTGCCAGCTCACCCCCCGGGACAGATACGCAGTATTTT

j_gene: TRBJ2-1
v_gene: TRBV24-1
abundance: -
d_gene: TRBD2
CDR3aa: CATSDFAGGSSYNEQFF
CDR3nt: TGTGCCACCAGTGACTTTGCGGGAGGGAGCTCCTACAATGAGCAGTTCTTC

j_gene: TRBJ2-5
v_gene: TRBV12-3/TRBV12-4
abundance: -
d_gene: TRBD2
CDR3aa: CASSSSGGMQYF
CDR3nt: TGTGCCAGCAGTTCTAGCGGGGGAATGCAGTACTTC

j_gene: TRBJ2-7
v_gene: TRBV5-1
abundance: -
d_gene: -
CDR3aa: CASRFFQSYEQYF
CDR3nt: TGCGCCAGCAGGTTCTTTCAGTCCTACGAGCAGTACTTC

j_gene: TRBJ2-7
v_gene: TRBV6-2/TRBV6-3
abundance: -
d_gene: TRBD2
CDR3aa: CASSFGLAAYEQYF
CDR3nt: TGTGCCAGCAGTTTCGGACTAGCGGCCTACGAGCAGTACTTC

j_gene: TRBJ2-4
v_gene: TRBV5-6
abundance: -
d_gene: -
CDR3aa: CASSLVSRTEAKNIQYF
CDR3nt: TGTGCCAGCAGCTTGGTGTCCAGAACCGAAGCCAAAAACATTCAGTACTTC

j_gene: TRBJ1-5
v_gene: TRBV2
abundance: few
d_gene: -
CDR3aa: CASTGTRGNQPQHF
CDR3nt: TGTGCCAGCACCGGGACGCGGGGCAATCAGCCCCAGCATTTT

j_gene: TRBJ2-4
v_gene: TRBV28
abundance: few
d_gene: TRBD1
CDR3aa: CATWTGGSKNIQYF
CDR3nt: TGTGCCACCTGGACAGGGGGCTCCAAAAACATTCAGTACTTC

j_gene: TRBJ2-3
v_gene: TRBV5-1
abundance: few
d_gene: TRBD2
CDR3aa: CASSLGSGGAKDTQYF
CDR3nt: TGCGCCAGCAGCTTGGGTAGCGGGGGGGCCAAGGATACGCAGTATTTT

j_gene: TRBJ2-5
v_gene: TRBV7-2
abundance: -
d_gene: -
CDR3aa: CASSPDYKETQYF
CDR3nt: TGTGCCAGCAGCCCGGACTACAAAGAGACCCAGTACTTC

j_gene: TRBJ1-2
v_gene: TRBV20-1
abundance: -
d_gene: -
CDR3aa: CSARDPGQVFGYTF
CDR3nt: TGCAGTGCTAGAGATCCTGGGCAGGTGTTCGGCTACACCTTC

j_gene: TRBJ2-6
v_gene: TRBV5-1
abundance: few
d_gene: -
CDR3aa: CASTGANVLTF
CDR3nt: TGCGCCAGCACTGGGGCCAACGTCCTGACTTTC

j_gene: TRBJ2-5
v_gene: TRBV7-2
abundance: -
d_gene: -
CDR3aa: CASSLGEAGRETQYF
CDR3nt: TGTGCCAGCAGCTTAGGTGAGGCAGGGAGAGAGACCCAGTACTTC

j_gene: TRBJ2-7
v_gene: TRBV29-1
abundance: -
d_gene: -
CDR3aa: CSVFRGYEQYF
CDR3nt: TGCAGCGTCTTCAGAGGGTACGAGCAGTACTTC

j_gene: TRBJ2-7
v_gene: TRBV5-1
abundance: few
d_gene: TRBD2
CDR3aa: CASSFRLAGSEQYF
CDR3nt: TGCGCCAGCAGCTTTCGGCTAGCGGGGAGCGAGCAGTACTTC

j_gene: TRBJ2-2
v_gene: TRBV29-1
abundance: -
d_gene: TRBD1
CDR3aa: CSVRDRENTGELFF
CDR3nt: TGCAGCGTCCGGGACAGGGAGAACACCGGGGAGCTGTTTTTT

j_gene: TRBJ1-2
v_gene: TRBV5-5
abundance: -
d_gene: -
CDR3aa: CASSLAGRDYGYTF
CDR3nt: TGTGCCAGCAGCTTGGCCGGGAGGGACTATGGCTACACCTTC

j_gene: TRBJ2-7
v_gene: TRBV6-5
abundance: -
d_gene: -
CDR3aa: CASSYSYGDPYEQYF
CDR3nt: TGTGCCAGCAGTTACTCGTACGGAGATCCCTACGAGCAGTACTTC

j_gene: TRBJ2-5
v_gene: TRBV6-1
abundance: -
d_gene: TRBD1
CDR3aa: CASSAQGDQETQYF
CDR3nt: TGTGCCAGCAGTGCACAGGGGGACCAAGAGACCCAGTACTTC

j_gene: TRBJ2-7
v_gene: TRBV18
abundance: -
d_gene: -
CDR3aa: CASSAFGGRIYEQYF
CDR3nt: TGTGCCAGCTCTGCGTTTGGGGGCCGAATCTACGAGCAGTACTTC

j_gene: TRBJ2-1
v_gene: TRBV24-1
abundance: -
d_gene: -
CDR3aa: CATSDFRSSVSSYNEQFF
CDR3nt: TGTGCCACCAGTGATTTTAGGTCTAGCGTAAGCTCCTACAATGAGCAGTTCTTC

j_gene: TRBJ1-2
v_gene: TRBV11-2
abundance: -
d_gene: -
CDR3aa: CASSPGIKPRLGYTF
CDR3nt: TGTGCCAGCAGCCCAGGCATTAAACCACGATTGGGCTACACCTTC

j_gene: TRBJ1-2
v_gene: TRBV27
abundance: few
d_gene: -
CDR3aa: CASSFRPALFGYTF
CDR3nt: TGTGCCAGCAGTTTCAGGCCAGCCTTATTTGGCTACACCTTC

j_gene: TRBJ2-3
v_gene: TRBV5-1
abundance: -
d_gene: TRBD2
CDR3aa: CASSLGGMSGGPTFTDTQYF
CDR3nt: TGCGCCAGCAGCTTGGGGGGAATGAGCGGGGGCCCGACCTTCACAGATACGCAGTATTTT

j_gene: TRBJ2-5
v_gene: TRBV12-3/TRBV12-4
abundance: -
d_gene: -
CDR3aa: CASSFSEGETQYF
CDR3nt: TGTGCCAGCAGCTTCTCAGAGGGGGAGACCCAGTACTTC

j_gene: TRBJ2-3
v_gene: TRBV6-6
abundance: -
d_gene: -
CDR3aa: CASNRGFTDTQYF
CDR3nt: TGTGCCAGCAACCGGGGGTTCACAGATACGCAGTATTTT

j_gene: TRBJ2-1
v_gene: TRBV6-2/TRBV6-3
abundance: -
d_gene: TRBD2
CDR3aa: CASNSAGGEQFF
CDR3nt: TGTGCCAGCAATTCGGCGGGAGGTGAGCAGTTCTTC

j_gene: TRBJ2-1
v_gene: TRBV2
abundance: once
d_gene: -
CDR3aa: CASSELGTYNEQFF
CDR3nt: TGTGCCAGCAGTGAATTGGGAACCTACAATGAGCAGTTCTTC

j_gene: TRBJ1-5
v_gene: TRBV5-1
abundance: few
d_gene: TRBD1
CDR3aa: CASSVGYRGSNQPQHF
CDR3nt: TGCGCCAGCAGCGTAGGTTACAGGGGTTCCAATCAGCCCCAGCATTTT

j_gene: TRBJ2-4
v_gene: TRBV27
abundance: -
d_gene: -
CDR3aa: CASSLSNTGTRALQAKNIQYF
CDR3nt: TGTGCCAGCAGTTTATCGAATACCGGGACAAGGGCTTTGCAAGCCAAAAACATTCAGTACTTC

j_gene: TRBJ2-3
v_gene: TRBV4-3
abundance: few
d_gene: -
CDR3aa: CASSLGPPDTQYF
CDR3nt: TGCGCCAGCAGCTTGGGACCACCAGATACGCAGTATTTT

j_gene: TRBJ1-5
v_gene: TRBV11-2
abundance: few
d_gene: TRBD1
CDR3aa: CASSLEGGRRQPQHF
CDR3nt: TGTGCCAGCAGCTTAGAAGGGGGCAGGAGGCAGCCCCAGCATTTT

j_gene: TRBJ2-5
v_gene: TRBV6-2/TRBV6-3
abundance: -
d_gene: -
CDR3aa: CASRREETQYF
CDR3nt: TGTGCCAGCAGGAGGGAGGAGACCCAGTACTTC

j_gene: TRBJ2-2
v_gene: TRBV6-5
abundance: -
d_gene: -
CDR3aa: CASSYSPGELFF
CDR3nt: TGTGCCAGCAGTTACTCGCCCGGGGAGCTGTTTTTT

j_gene: TRBJ2-1
v_gene: TRBV18
abundance: -
d_gene: -
CDR3aa: CASSPPGGGDYNEQFF
CDR3nt: TGTGCCAGCTCACCACCGGGGGGAGGCGACTACAATGAGCAGTTCTTC

j_gene: TRBJ1-2
v_gene: TRBV6-5
abundance: -
d_gene: -
CDR3aa: CASSYQPGPYGYTF
CDR3nt: TGTGCCAGCAGTTACCAGCCAGGACCCTATGGCTACACCTTC

j_gene: TRBJ1-4
v_gene: TRBV5-5
abundance: -
d_gene: TRBD1
CDR3aa: CASSSLGQGQTNEKLFF
CDR3nt: TGTGCCAGCAGCTCGCTTGGACAGGGGCAGACTAATGAAAAACTGTTTTTT

j_gene: TRBJ2-1
v_gene: TRBV10-3
abundance: -
d_gene: -
CDR3aa: CAISESWNEQFF
CDR3nt: TGTGCCATCAGTGAGTCTTGGAATGAGCAGTTCTTC

j_gene: TRBJ2-2
v_gene: TRBV6-1
abundance: few
d_gene: TRBD2
CDR3aa: CASSEREGPGELFF
CDR3nt: TGTGCCAGCAGTGAGCGGGAGGGCCCAGGGGAGCTGTTTTTT

j_gene: TRBJ1-2
v_gene: TRBV20-1
abundance: few
d_gene: -
CDR3aa: CSASLTTGGYGYTF
CDR3nt: TGCAGTGCTAGTTTAACCACCGGGGGGTATGGCTACACCTTC

j_gene: TRBJ2-1
v_gene: TRBV20-1
abundance: -
d_gene: TRBD1
CDR3aa: CSASTGTGGYNEQFF
CDR3nt: TGCAGTGCTAGCACCGGGACAGGGGGGTACAATGAGCAGTTCTTC

j_gene: TRBJ2-5
v_gene: TRBV7-8
abundance: few
d_gene: -
CDR3aa: CASSLRLDQETQYF
CDR3nt: TGTGCCAGCAGCTTAAGACTAGACCAAGAGACCCAGTACTTC

j_gene: TRBJ2-7
v_gene: TRBV29-1
abundance: -
d_gene: TRBD1
CDR3aa: CSAQTGQGFFGEQYF
CDR3nt: TGCAGCGCCCAGACGGGACAGGGGTTTTTTGGCGAGCAGTACTTC

j_gene: TRBJ2-7
v_gene: TRBV5-1
abundance: -
d_gene: TRBD2
CDR3aa: CASSLASGSIDEQYF
CDR3nt: TGCGCCAGCAGCTTGGCCAGCGGGAGTATCGACGAGCAGTACTTC

j_gene: TRBJ1-5
v_gene: TRBV2
abundance: -
d_gene: -
CDR3aa: CASRGTRSNQPQHF
CDR3nt: TGTGCCAGCAGGGGTACCCGTAGCAATCAGCCCCAGCATTTT

j_gene: TRBJ2-1
v_gene: TRBV6-2/TRBV6-3
abundance: -
d_gene: -
CDR3aa: CASSHALGDLVRNEQFF
CDR3nt: TGTGCCAGCAGTCACGCGCTGGGGGACCTGGTACGCAATGAGCAGTTCTTC

j_gene: TRBJ2-7
v_gene: TRBV28
abundance: -
d_gene: -
CDR3aa: CASRLTYVAGPYEQYF
CDR3nt: TGTGCCAGCAGGTTGACATATGTGGCCGGACCCTACGAGCAGTACTTC

j_gene: TRBJ1-1
v_gene: TRBV27
abundance: -
d_gene: -
CDR3aa: CASTGTTHTEAFF
CDR3nt: TGTGCCAGCACCGGGACAACCCACACTGAAGCTTTCTTT

j_gene: TRBJ2-1
v_gene: TRBV5-1
abundance: few
d_gene: TRBD2
CDR3aa: CASSLGRTSRVYNEQFF
CDR3nt: TGCGCCAGCAGCTTGGGGAGGACTAGTAGGGTCTACAATGAGCAGTTCTTC

j_gene: TRBJ2-5
v_gene: TRBV4-3
abundance: few
d_gene: TRBD2
CDR3aa: CASSPTSGGAGETQYF
CDR3nt: TGCGCCAGCAGCCCTACTAGCGGGGGGGCTGGAGAGACCCAGTACTTC